The subject of this entry is one TCR beta chain. The target antigen is unknown. The source of the sample is a study of OX40 agonist ivuxolimab in advanced cancers. On the study more broadly: Partial responses occurred in Three dose-escalation patients, one with hepatocellular carcinoma and two with cutaneous melanoma. Study observations and caveats: Undetermined was the antigen specificity of the expanded peripheral T cells. Individuals who were partial responders at 0.1-3.0 mg/kg had clonal expansion that ranked among the lowest.

This CDR3 comprises 15 residues. Looked up from germline, CDR1 is SGHRS and CDR2 is YFSETQ. V was shortened by 7 bases and J by 2 bases, with 18 bases between the two germline ends. The protocol was immunoSEQ multiplex PCR, while the TCRdb copy is restricted to in-frame clones and leaves out a portion. The sample has more than 85,000 clones; around 90% are singletons. Patients had blood sampled at baseline and again on cycle 4 day 1 and cycle 7 day 1. This receptor was obtained from an adult with an advanced solid tumor such as melanoma, head and neck, liver or kidney cancer. The genes are TRBV5-1 and TRBJ2-5, with D perhaps assigned TRBD1 or TRBD2 (5 bases each). Sequenced material: CD4+ or CD8+ T cells sorted from blood, taken in a trial of the OX40 agonist ivuxolimab. The CDR3 protein is CASAGSATLQETQYF. CDR3 bases: TGCGCCAGCGCAGGGAGTGCGACCCTGCAAGAGACCCAGTACTTC.